Sequencing of this T cell receptor beta chain was carried out in a study of cytomegalovirus exposure and HLA in healthy donors. The CDR3 runs to 18 residues. J lost 0 bases, V lost 5 bases, and 10 bases had no gene match. In germline, CDR1 is SNHLY, CDR2 FYNNEI. Use of 60 Vbeta and 13 Jbeta primers characterized the PCR. Profiled with immunoSEQ multiplex PCR; TCRdb holds only in-frame clones, not every one. The table includes 100,000 or so clones, roughly 70% detected once. Specimen: PBMCs. The V gene is TRBV2, the J gene TRBJ2-2, with TRBD2 matching 9 bases. The clonotype originates from a man over 45 in good health and CMV-seronegative. The chain's CDR3 is CASSPTSGIYANTGELFF. The CDR3 region has the DNA TGTGCCAGCAGTCCGACTAGCGGAATTTACGCGAACACCGGGGAGCTGTTTTTT. The variable domain in full, with the rest retrieved from reference TRBV2 and TRBJ2-2, is EPEVTQTPSHQVTQMGQEVILRCVPISNHLYFYWYRQILGQKVEFLVSFYNNEISEKSEIFDDQFSVERPDGSNFTLKIRSTKLEDSAMYFCASSPTSGIYANTGELFFGEGSRLTVL.